The 24 T cell receptor beta chains below come from one sample, sequenced in a study of blood T cell repertoires in COVID-19. Sequencing used immunoSEQ multiplex PCR; TCRdb keeps in-frame clones, though not all of them. The sample lists more than 50,000 clones, about three quarters occurring once. Sequenced: peripheral blood. The receptors were sampled from a man in his 70s with active or convalescent COVID-19.

The V gene is TRBV19, the J gene TRBJ1-2; TRBD1 aligns across 7 bases. V lost 7 bases and J lost 1; bases outside the gene matches: 9. CDR1 and CDR2 (germline): LNHDA, SQIVND (reference sequence). This CDR3 has 15 residues. Written as DNA, the CDR3 is TGTGCCAGTACCCCGACCAGGGGGAGTAACTATGGCTACACCTTC. This translates into CASTPTRGSNYGYTF.

The chain joins TRBV6-4 to TRBJ2-4; perhaps TRBD1 as D (5 bases). CDR1 and CDR2 from the germline V gene are MRHNA and SNTAGT. Trimming took off 8 bases at V and 0 bases at J, with 14 bases between the two ends. CDR3 length: 15 amino acids. In DNA form, the CDR3 reads TGTGCCAGCCCTGGACAAGGCCTAGCCAAAAACATTCAGTACTTC. This encodes CASPGQGLAKNIQYF.

The chain is built from TRBV4-3 and TRBJ2-1, with 7 bases identical to TRBD2. The CDR3 runs to 16 residues. Germline lookup yields CDR1 LGHNA and CDR2 YSLEER. The ends lost 0 bases at V and 4 bases at J; junction bases unmatched: 6. The CDR3 is CASSQDLSGTYNEQFF. The CDR3 nucleotides are TGCGCCAGCAGCCAAGATCTCAGCGGGACTTACAATGAGCAGTTCTTC.

This clone has more than one count but fewer than ten. The chain links TRBV7-2 to TRBJ2-2, with 7 positions matching TRBD2. The J segment lost 5 bases and the V segment lost 3 bases, leaving 3 bases of the junction unmatched. Germline-derived CDR1 and CDR2 are SGHTA and FQGNSA. The CDR3 contains 14 residues. CDR3 loop: CASSLGLFTGELFF. The CDR3 DNA follows: TGTGCCAGCAGCTTGGGACTATTTACCGGGGAGCTGTTTTTT. Combining the CDR3 with reference TRBV7-2 and TRBJ2-2 gives the whole variable domain GAGVSQSPSNKVTEKGKDVELRCDPISGHTALYWYRQSLGQGLEFLIYFQGNSAPDKSGLPSDRFSAERTGGSVSTLTIQRTQQEDSAVYLCASSLGLFTGELFFGEGSRLTVL.

This chain uses TRBV7-2 with TRBJ1-1; 8 nucleotides line up with TRBD1. Germline lookup yields CDR1 SGHTA and CDR2 FQGNSA. The CDR3 runs to 15 residues. The trim removed 5 bases at V and 2 bases at J, leaving 7 bases unmatched. The CDR3 loop is CASSGRDRRNTEAFF. The CDR3 DNA is TGTGCCAGCAGCGGTAGGGACAGGAGAAACACTGAAGCTTTCTTT.

The rearrangement uses TRBV3-1 (or the pseudogene TRBV3-2) and TRBJ2-1, with no clear D. CDR1 and CDR2 from the germline V gene are LGHDT and YNNKEL (reference sequence). This CDR3 spans 11 amino acids. The V and J ends lost 6 bases and 3 bases respectively, with 3 bases between them. CDR3 nucleotides: TGTGCCAGCAGTATCTACAATGAGCAGTTCTTC. This translates into CASSIYNEQFF.

This chain connects TRBV11-3 to TRBJ2-1; tentative D call: TRBD1 (6 bases). Trimming pared 3 bases from V and 10 bases from J, leaving 16 bases between. The CDR3 length is 14 residues. Germline CDR1 reads SGHNT; CDR2 reads YENEEA. The chain's CDR3 is CASSFYSDSPEQFF. CDR3 DNA sequence: TGTGCCAGCAGCTTTTACTCGGACAGCCCAGAGCAGTTCTTC.

The chain has TRBV6-2 or TRBV6-3 and TRBJ1-1; 8 bases match TRBD1. The CDR3 extends over 13 amino acids. CDR1 and CDR2 (germline): MNHEY, SVGEGT. The junction had 1 base not matched to a gene; V was cut back by 1 base and J by 6 bases. For the CDR3, the DNA is TGTGCCAGCAGTTACTTCAGGGGGCCTGAAGCTTTCTTT. As protein: CASSYFRGPEAFF.

The chain uses TRBV4-2 and TRBJ2-7; tentatively, D is TRBD2 (6 bases). V lost 3 bases and J lost 7, with 22 bases in between. The CDR3 has 16 amino acids. CDR1 LGHNA and CDR2 YNFKEQ come from the germline V gene. CDR3 nucleotide sequence: TGTGCCAGCAGCCAGATGGGGGGTCTAGATGCGCGGGAGCAGTACTTC. Protein product: CASSQMGGLDAREQYF.

In the case of this clone: A junction end diverges from the germline sequence, so it may reflect a read error. V usage is TRBV7-7 and J usage is TRBJ2-2, with 16 bases that match TRBD2. CDR3 length: 18 residues. Germline CDR1 reads SSHAT; CDR2 reads FNYEAQ (reference sequence). CDR3 sequence (DNA): TGTGCTAGCAGCTCTCCGGGACTAGCGGGAGGGGACACCGGGGAGCTGTTTTTT. Its protein is CASSSPGLAGGDTGELFF.

The chain links TRBV15 to TRBJ2-1; 14 bases match TRBD2. CDR3 length: 17 residues. V lost 3 bases to trimming and J lost 7 bases; unmatched junction nucleotides: 8. Germline-derived CDR1 and CDR2 are LNHNV and YYDKDF (reference sequence). The CDR3 loop reads CATSRRGGTSGRNEQFF. CDR3 sequence (DNA): TGTGCCACCAGCAGGAGGGGGGGGACTAGCGGGAGAAATGAGCAGTTCTTC.

The chain has TRBV5-1 and TRBJ2-5; a possible D gene is TRBD1 (6 bases). This CDR3 comprises 14 residues. Germline-derived CDR1 and CDR2 are SGHRS and YFSETQ. The ends were cut back, 3 bases at V and 4 bases at J, with 13 bases in the middle. The CDR3 protein is CASSSRTAPETQYF. The CDR3 DNA reads TGCGCCAGCAGCTCACGGACAGCTCCAGAGACCCAGTACTTC.

The rearrangement links TRBV12-5 to TRBJ1-5, with D maybe TRBD1 (5 bases). The CDR3 is made up of 14 amino acids. V was shortened by 0 bases and J by 5 bases, with 8 bases between the two germline ends. Germline CDR1 is LGHNT and CDR2 is FRNRAP. For the CDR3, the DNA is TGTGCTAGTGGTTTGGTAGCGGGGGATCAGCCCCAGCATTTT. Its protein product is CASGLVAGDQPQHF.

The V gene is TRBV7-2, the J gene TRBJ2-3; 11 positions match TRBD2. Germline V CDR1 and CDR2: SGHTA, FQGNSA. V dropped 4 bases and J dropped 6; count of bases not matched to a gene: 9. This CDR3 is 16 amino acids long. The CDR3 reads CASSWGLAVGGDTQYF. As DNA, the CDR3 is TGTGCCAGCAGCTGGGGACTAGCGGTTGGGGGGGATACGCAGTATTTT.

The J gene is TRBJ2-1, the V gene TRBV29-1; possibly TRBD1 for D (7 bases). The CDR3 is made up of 14 amino acids. Per the germline V gene, CDR1 is SQVTM and CDR2 is ANQGSEA. Trimming removed 4 bases at V and 6 bases at J, with 16 bases between. The CDR3: CSVAVGGGGNEQFF. CDR3 in DNA: TGCAGCGTTGCAGTCGGAGGGGGCGGCAATGAGCAGTTCTTC.

The V call is TRBV24-1, the J call TRBJ2-5; 9 positions match TRBD1. V shed 3 bases, J shed 0 bases, and the junction held 4 bases outside the gene matches. Germline CDR1 is KGHDR and CDR2 is SFDVKD. This CDR3 is built from 16 residues. The DNA for the CDR3 is TGTGCCACCAGTGATGGGGGGACAGGGTACCAAGAGACCCAGTACTTC. Protein: CATSDGGTGYQETQYF.

This clone has a single count. This chain uses TRBV19 with TRBJ1-1; 9 nucleotides agree with TRBD1. The CDR3 is 14 residues long. After removal of 6 bases from V and 4 bases from J, the junction contained 6 bases not matched to a gene. Germline V CDR1 and CDR2: LNHDA, SQIVND (reference sequence). The CDR3 DNA reads TGTGCCAGTAGCGCGGACAGGGGACGCACTGAAGCTTTCTTT. Amino acids: CASSADRGRTEAFF.

The chain employs TRBV10-3 and TRBJ2-2; 9 bases match TRBD2. Per the germline V gene, CDR1 is ENHRY and CDR2 is SYGVKD. V was pared by 10 bases and J by 1 base, with 7 bases of the junction left unmatched. The CDR3 is 15 amino acids. CDR3 residues: CATRLAEMNTGELFF. The CDR3 DNA reads as TGTGCCACCAGACTAGCGGAGATGAACACCGGGGAGCTGTTTTTT.

The CDR3 loop is CASSLARRAGANVLTF. CDR3 coding DNA: TGTGCCAGCAGCTTAGCGCGGAGGGCAGGGGCCAACGTCCTGACTTTC. The chain uses TRBV7-8 and TRBJ2-6, with D tentatively TRBD2 (6 bases). V dropped 0 bases and J dropped 4 bases, with 10 bases sitting between them. The length of the CDR3 is 16 residues. Germline assignment: CDR1 SGHVS and CDR2 FQNEAQ.

This clone occurred many times. The chain couples TRBV7-2 to TRBJ1-3; the D is unclear. The germline V gene encodes CDR1 SGHTA and CDR2 FQGNSA. The ends were cut back, 2 bases at V and 5 bases at J, with 7 bases in the middle. The CDR3 is 13 residues long. In DNA form, the CDR3 reads TGTGCCAGCAGCTTAAATAGAAGAAACACCATATATTTT. It is translated as CASSLNRRNTIYF.

The chain joins TRBV7-9 to TRBJ2-1, with TRBD1 identical over 9 bases. Looked up from germline, CDR1 is SEHNR and CDR2 is FQNEAQ (reference sequence). The trim removed 4 bases at V and 8 bases at J, leaving 6 bases unmatched. CDR3 length: 14 amino acids. The CDR3 region is CASSSGTGSDEQFF. CDR3 in DNA: TGTGCCAGCAGCTCCGGGACAGGGTCTGATGAGCAGTTCTTC.

The CDR3 DNA reads TGCGCCAGCAGCCGGACCGGGACTAGCGGTTACAATGAGCAGTTCTTC. This codes for CASSRTGTSGYNEQFF. The chain joins TRBV4-3 to TRBJ2-1, with TRBD2 matching 11 bases. This CDR3 spans 16 amino acids. Germline trimming cut 4 bases from V and 4 bases from J; bases unmatched to any gene: 6. Germline V CDR1 and CDR2: LGHNA, YSLEER.

The V call is TRBV29-1, the J call TRBJ1-5; 9 nucleotides align to TRBD1. CDR1 is SQVTM and CDR2 is ANQGSEA in the germline V gene. The CDR3 length is 13 residues. V lost 4 bases to trimming and J lost 7 bases; unmatched junction nucleotides: 5. The CDR3 sequence: CSVGDRVKQPQHF. The CDR3 nucleotides read TGCAGCGTTGGGGACAGGGTCAAGCAGCCCCAGCATTTT.

The chain employs TRBV30 and TRBJ2-4, with D perhaps TRBD2 (5 bases). Germline CDR1 GTSNPN, CDR2 SVGIG (reference sequence). V was trimmed by 1 base and J by 5 bases, leaving 12 bases between them. The CDR3 contains 14 residues. CDR3 region: CAWSGLGSENIQYF. Written as DNA, the CDR3 is TGTGCCTGGAGTGGCCTAGGGAGCGAAAACATTCAGTACTTC.